This TCR beta chain was documented in a study of cytomegalovirus exposure and HLA in healthy donors. Points on this clone: Its antigen remains unidentified.

Study observations and caveats: Cytomegalovirus association was assigned to approximately 160 TCR beta chains. Subsequent analysis showed first-cohort TCR clusters tending to co-occur in more than 90 validation repertoires.

Sequenced by immunoSEQ multiplex PCR; TCRdb stores in-frame clones only, minus some. Seen here are more than 110,000 clones, approximately 84% observed once, and the top ten hold under 1.5%. The clonotype originates from a woman aged 25 to 39 in good health and CMV-seronegative. The sequenced sample was PBMCs.

CDR3 loop: CASSRWQGGQPQHF. As DNA, the CDR3 is TGTGCCAGCAGCAGGTGGCAGGGCGGTCAGCCCCAGCATTTT. The J gene is TRBJ1-5, the V gene TRBV6-5; perhaps TRBD1 as D (5 bases). Germline values: CDR1 MNHEY, CDR2 SVGAGI. This CDR3 is 14 amino acids long. V was pared by 6 bases and J by 6 bases, with 15 bases between.